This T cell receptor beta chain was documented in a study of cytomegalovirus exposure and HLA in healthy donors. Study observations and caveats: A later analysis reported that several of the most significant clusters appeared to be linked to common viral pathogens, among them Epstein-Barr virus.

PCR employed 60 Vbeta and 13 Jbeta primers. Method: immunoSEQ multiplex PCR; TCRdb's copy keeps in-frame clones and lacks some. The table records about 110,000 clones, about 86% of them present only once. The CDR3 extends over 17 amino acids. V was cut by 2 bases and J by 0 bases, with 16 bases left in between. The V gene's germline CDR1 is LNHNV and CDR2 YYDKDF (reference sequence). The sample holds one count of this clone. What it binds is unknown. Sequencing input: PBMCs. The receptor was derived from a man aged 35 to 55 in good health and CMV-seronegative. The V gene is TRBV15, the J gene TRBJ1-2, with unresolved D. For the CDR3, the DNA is TGTGCCACCAGCAGATCTTCCCCCTGGTTAGCTAACTATGGCTACACCTTC. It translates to CATSRSSPWLANYGYTF.